Shown below are 17 T cell receptor beta chains from a single sample sequenced in a study of cytomegalovirus exposure and HLA in healthy donors. The PCR made use of 60 Vbeta and 13 Jbeta primers. The method was immunoSEQ multiplex PCR; TCRdb's version includes in-frame clones alone and lacks a portion of them. The table records some 180,000 clones, more than 60% of them present only once. The material sequenced was PBMCs. The receptors come from a young man in good health and CMV-seronegative.

The genes are TRBV6-6 and TRBJ2-6, with D possibly being TRBD1 (6 bases). Trimming removed 5 bases at V and 1 base at J, with 12 bases between. The germline V gene has CDR1 MNHNY and CDR2 SVGAGI (reference sequence). The CDR3 totals 16 residues. The CDR3 is CASSQERGSGANVLTF. The CDR3, as DNA: TGTGCCAGCAGTCAGGAGAGGGGGTCTGGGGCCAACGTCCTGACTTTC.

The chain combines TRBV4-3 with TRBJ2-1; maybe TRBD2 (7 bases). CDR3 size: 15 residues. The V end was cut by 1 base, the J end by 7 bases, with 14 bases between. Germline loops: CDR1 LGHNA, CDR2 YSLEER. CDR3 in DNA: TGCGCCAGCAGCCAAGGTATCGCGGGGGCGAATGAGCAGTTCTTC. Amino acids: CASSQGIAGANEQFF.

The chain joins TRBV6-6 to TRBJ1-1, with 8 bases identical to TRBD1. V lost 4 bases to trimming and J lost 11 bases; unmatched junction nucleotides: 9. CDR1 and CDR2 from the germline V gene are MNHNY and SVGAGI (reference sequence). The CDR3 loop spans 13 amino acids. The CDR3 spells CASSSNSGGRAFF. The CDR3 DNA reads TGTGCCAGCAGTTCTAACTCAGGGGGCAGGGCTTTCTTT.

The chain links TRBV9 to TRBJ2-5; TRBD2 aligns across 9 bases. Unmatched junction bases numbered 3, after V lost 3 bases and J lost 3 bases. This CDR3 is 14 amino acids long. The germline V gene has CDR1 SGDLS and CDR2 YYNGEE. The CDR3 DNA is TGTGCCAGCAGCGCCAGACTAGCGGAAGAGACCCAGTACTTC. It codes for CASSARLAEETQYF.

J is TRBJ2-5 and V is TRBV11-2, with TRBD2 identical over 11 bases. This CDR3 spans 16 amino acids. Germline CDR1 is SGHAT and CDR2 is FQNNGV. The ends lost 1 base at V and 5 bases at J; junction bases unmatched: 6. The chain's CDR3 is CASSLAASGGLETQYF. The CDR3 DNA is TGTGCCAGCAGCTTAGCTGCTAGCGGGGGGTTGGAGACCCAGTACTTC.

The rearrangement links TRBV4-1 to TRBJ2-6; 11 positions agree with TRBD2. The CDR3 runs 19 residues. V shed 0 bases and J 0 bases; nucleotides not matched to a gene: 4. Germline V lookup: CDR1 MGHRA, CDR2 YSYEKL. DNA for the CDR3: TGCGCCAGCAGCCAAGATACTAGCGGGGGCTTCTCTGGGGCCAACGTCCTGACTTTC. Protein: CASSQDTSGGFSGANVLTF.

This clone was seen only once. The genes are TRBV6-5 and TRBJ2-5; 7 bases map to TRBD2. This CDR3 contains 15 residues. The V gene end was trimmed by 2 bases and the J gene end by 2 bases; junction bases not matched to a gene: 5. Germline-derived CDR1 and CDR2 are MNHEY and SVGAGI. The CDR3 loop is CASSYLERGQETQYF. CDR3 DNA sequence: TGTGCCAGCAGTTACCTTGAGCGGGGACAAGAGACCCAGTACTTC.

CDR3 in DNA: TGTGCCAGCTCACCAGACCCGACAGCTAACTATGGCTACACCTTC. This gives the protein CASSPDPTANYGYTF. The chain is built from TRBV18 and TRBJ1-2, with D possibly matching TRBD1 (5 bases). The CDR3 length is 15 residues. Germline CDR1 and CDR2: KGHSH and LQKENI. Trimming stripped 2 bases from V and 0 bases from J, with 10 bases between.

V is TRBV5-4 and J is TRBJ2-5; tentatively, D is TRBD1 (6 bases). The CDR3 extends over 14 amino acids. V was pared by 0 bases and J by 5 bases, with 11 bases between. Germline V gives CDR1 SGHNT, CDR2 YYREEE (reference sequence). The CDR3 region is CASSLDPTGETQYF. The CDR3 region has the DNA TGTGCCAGCAGCTTGGACCCAACAGGGGAGACCCAGTACTTC.

The chain combines TRBV5-4 with TRBJ1-1; tentatively, D is TRBD1 (6 bases). Germline-derived CDR1 and CDR2 are SGHNT and YYREEE (reference sequence). V was cut by 0 bases and J by 0 bases, with 12 bases left in between. CDR3 length equals 16 residues. The CDR3 sequence: CASSLGLDRMNTEAFF. Written as DNA, the CDR3 is TGTGCCAGCAGCTTGGGGCTTGACAGGATGAACACTGAAGCTTTCTTT.

V and J are TRBV7-9 and TRBJ2-1, with D perhaps matching TRBD1 (5 bases). CDR3 length equals 14 residues. V was clipped by 5 bases and J by 1 base, with 9 bases between them. Germline assignment: CDR1 SEHNR and CDR2 FQNEAQ (reference sequence). The CDR3 region has the DNA TGTGCCAGCAGCAAGCAGGGTTCCTACAATGAGCAGTTCTTC. It is translated as CASSKQGSYNEQFF.

In this sample, this clone turned up once. This chain links TRBV13 with TRBJ2-7; 7 bases map to TRBD1. J was trimmed by 8 bases and V by 4 bases; bases with no gene match: 11. This CDR3 has 14 residues. The germline V gene encodes CDR1 PRHDT and CDR2 FYEKMQ (reference sequence). DNA for the CDR3: TGTGCCAGCAGCTCCCAGACAGGGATCGAGAAGCAGTACTTC. This encodes CASSSQTGIEKQYF.

This chain uses TRBV18 with TRBJ2-2, with a weak D call TRBD2 (5 bases). The V and J ends lost 7 bases and 0 bases respectively, with 6 bases between them. In germline, CDR1 is KGHSH, CDR2 LQKENI. The CDR3 runs to 13 residues. The CDR3 DNA reads TGTGCCAGCTTGGGAGCGAACACCGGGGAGCTGTTTTTT. Translated, it gives CASLGANTGELFF.

This clone was recorded only once. The gene calls are TRBV7-8 and TRBJ2-3, with 12 nucleotides matching TRBD2. This CDR3 contains 16 residues. J lost 2 bases, V lost 5 bases, and 5 bases had no gene match. Germline loops: CDR1 SGHVS, CDR2 FQNEAQ. CDR3: CASSKTSGGHTDTQYF. CDR3 in DNA: TGTGCCAGCAGCAAGACTAGCGGGGGACACACAGATACGCAGTATTTT.

This chain connects TRBV2 to TRBJ2-1; TRBD2 aligns across 9 bases. The ends lost 5 bases at V and 2 bases at J; junction bases unmatched: 1. This CDR3 comprises 14 residues. Germline lookup yields CDR1 SNHLY and CDR2 FYNNEI. DNA for the CDR3: TGTGCCAGCAGTATAGCGGGAGCCTACAATGAGCAGTTCTTC. Its protein product is CASSIAGAYNEQFF.

J is TRBJ2-7 and V is TRBV25-1; 7 positions agree with TRBD2. This CDR3 comprises 13 residues. Germline lookup yields CDR1 MGHDK and CDR2 SYGVNS. Trimming removed 8 bases from V and 3 bases from J; junction bases left unmatched: 7. Here the CDR3 DNA reads TGTGCCAGCCGCGTGTCGGGAGGCTACGAGCAGTACTTC. Protein product: CASRVSGGYEQYF.

CDR3 residues: CASSPGGAGKETQYF. In nucleotides, the CDR3 is TGTGCCAGCTCTCCAGGGGGCGCTGGGAAAGAGACCCAGTACTTC. The chain recombines TRBV7-2 with TRBJ2-5; 8 bases fit TRBD1. The CDR3 totals 15 residues. V lost 8 bases to trimming and J lost 3 bases; unmatched junction nucleotides: 11. CDR1 and CDR2 from the germline V gene are SGHTA and FQGNSA.